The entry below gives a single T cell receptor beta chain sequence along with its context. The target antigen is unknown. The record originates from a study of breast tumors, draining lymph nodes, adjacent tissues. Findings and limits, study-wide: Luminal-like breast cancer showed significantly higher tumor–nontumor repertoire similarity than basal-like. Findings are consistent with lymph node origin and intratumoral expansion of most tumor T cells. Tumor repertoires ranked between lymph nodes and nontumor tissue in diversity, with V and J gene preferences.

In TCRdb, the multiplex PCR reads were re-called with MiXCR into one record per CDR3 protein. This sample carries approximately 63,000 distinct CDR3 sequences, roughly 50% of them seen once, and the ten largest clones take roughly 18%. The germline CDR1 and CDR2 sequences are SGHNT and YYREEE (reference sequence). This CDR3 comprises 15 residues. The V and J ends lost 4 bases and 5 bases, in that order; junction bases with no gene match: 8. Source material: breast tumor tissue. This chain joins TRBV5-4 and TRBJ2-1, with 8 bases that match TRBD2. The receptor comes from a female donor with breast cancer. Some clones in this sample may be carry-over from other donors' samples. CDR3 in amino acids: CASSLGGRSDNEQFF. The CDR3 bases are TGTGCCAGCAGCCTTGGCGGGAGGTCCGACAATGAGCAGTTCTTC.